This T cell receptor beta chain appears in the sequencing data of a study of shared clonotypes between healthy human individuals. Germline V CDR1 and CDR2: SGHRS, YFSETQ. V lost 4 bases to trimming and J lost 1 base, with 13 bases between them. The length of the CDR3 is 15 residues. Study-wide results and limits: In the sorted subsets, rarefaction showed sequencing was incomplete despite large depth. Generation of non-shared clonotypes was less probable than generation of clonotypes shared by all four donors.

Clones were sequenced by immunoSEQ multiplex PCR, and TCRdb holds only the in-frame ones, with some missing. The sample records some 680,000 clones, about 80% being singletons. A split of CD4+ cells into CD45RA+ naive and CD45RA-negative memory subsets was performed. With regard to this clone: Its antigen remains unknown.

Input material: memory CD4+ T cells sorted from blood. Subset defined: CD45RA-negative fraction. The J gene is TRBJ2-3, the V gene TRBV5-1; D not resolved. The sequence came from a woman aged 25 to 39 in good health. The CDR3 reads CASSGWSHRTDTQYF. CDR3 coding DNA: TGCGCCAGCAGCGGCTGGTCTCACCGCACAGATACGCAGTATTTT.